Shown below are 30 T cell receptor beta chains from a single sample sequenced in a study of blood T cell repertoires in COVID-19. Method: immunoSEQ multiplex PCR; TCRdb's copy keeps in-frame clones and lacks some. The profile shows approximately 150,000 clones, roughly nine tenths of them singletons. The sequencing input was peripheral blood. The receptor source for this set is a man aged 18 to 29 with COVID-19, enrolled during active disease.

The chain carries TRBV30 and TRBJ1-1; D call uncertain. Germline V lookup: CDR1 GTSNPN, CDR2 SVGIG (reference sequence). CDR3 length equals 12 residues. Trimming removed 4 bases at V and 7 bases at J, with 13 bases between. The CDR3 nucleotides are TGTGCCTGGAACTTTAACGTGTTTGAAGCTTTCTTT. The encoded protein is CAWNFNVFEAFF. The full variable domain, its missing parts supplied by reference TRBV30 and TRBJ1-1, is SQTIHQWPATLVQPVGSPLSLECTVEGTSNPNLYWYRQAAGRGLQLLFYSVGIGQISSEVPQNLSASRPQDRQFILSSKKLLLSDSGFYLCAWNFNVFEAFFGQGTRLTVV.

The rearrangement uses TRBV19 and TRBJ1-4, with D tentatively TRBD1 (6 bases). CDR1 is LNHDA and CDR2 is SQIVND in the germline V gene (reference sequence). V was shortened by 6 bases and J by 6 bases, with 8 bases between the two germline ends. The CDR3 is 12 amino acids. This chain's CDR3 is CASSGQYEKLFF. For the CDR3, the DNA is TGTGCCAGTAGCGGACAGTATGAAAAACTGTTTTTT.

The V gene is TRBV4-3, the J gene TRBJ1-6; a possible D gene is TRBD1 (6 bases). The V end lost 9 bases, the J end lost 6 bases, and 21 bases lay between the germline ends. This CDR3 spans 16 amino acids. Looked up from germline, CDR1 is LGHNA and CDR2 is YSLEER. DNA for the CDR3: TGCGCCAGTTCGTGGGGCAGGGGTGGTAGTAATTCACCCCTCCACTTT. Translation: CASSWGRGGSNSPLHF.

This chain joins TRBV6-2 or TRBV6-3 and TRBJ1-1; 11 nucleotides agree with TRBD1. The germline gives CDR1 MNHEY, CDR2 SVGEGT. With V trimmed by 5 bases and J by 3 bases, 11 bases remained unmatched. The CDR3 runs to 17 residues. CDR3 DNA sequence: TGTGCCAGCAGTCCCCTCCGGACAGGGGGCCTCTACACTGAAGCTTTCTTT. Translating gives CASSPLRTGGLYTEAFF.

The rearrangement joins TRBV7-3 to TRBJ2-7; 13 bases match TRBD2. After removal of 1 base from V and 3 bases from J, the junction contained 12 bases not matched to a gene. Germline CDR1 and CDR2: SGHTA and FQGTGA. The CDR3 extends over 19 amino acids. The DNA for the CDR3 is TGTGCCAGCAGCTTAAATGGCCTACTAGCGGGAGGGACTCGCTACGAGCAGTACTTC. The encoded protein is CASSLNGLLAGGTRYEQYF.

The chain carries TRBV2 and TRBJ2-1, with TRBD2 matching 7 bases. Germline V CDR1 and CDR2: SNHLY, FYNNEI. The CDR3 length is 16 residues. Unmatched junction bases numbered 10, after V lost 2 bases and J lost 6 bases. For the CDR3, the DNA is TGTGCCAGCAGTGAATGGGCTAGCGGACACTCCAATGAGCAGTTCTTC. Residues: CASSEWASGHSNEQFF. Drawing the rest from reference TRBV2 and TRBJ2-1, the complete variable domain is EPEVTQTPSHQVTQMGQEVILRCVPISNHLYFYWYRQILGQKVEFLVSFYNNEISEKSEIFDDQFSVERPDGSNFTLKIRSTKLEDSAMYFCASSEWASGHSNEQFFGPGTRLTVL.

The V and J genes are TRBV2 and TRBJ2-7, with TRBD1 identical over 7 bases. CDR3 size: 13 residues. In germline, CDR1 is SNHLY, CDR2 FYNNEI. Trimming cost V 4 bases and J 5 bases; bases outside gene matches: 5. The CDR3: CASSANRGDEQYF. The CDR3 DNA sequence: TGTGCCAGCAGTGCAAACAGGGGAGACGAGCAGTACTTC.

V is TRBV4-2 and J is TRBJ2-2; 9 nucleotides match TRBD2. Unmatched junction bases numbered 4, after V lost 0 bases and J lost 2 bases. CDR3 length: 17 amino acids. Germline CDR1 reads LGHNA; CDR2 reads YNFKEQ. CDR3 residues: CASSQDLTSGNTGELFF. The CDR3 coding sequence is TGTGCCAGCAGCCAAGACTTGACTAGCGGAAACACCGGGGAGCTGTTTTTT.

V gene TRBV11-2 combines with J gene TRBJ2-3, with D possibly matching TRBD1 (6 bases). From germline, CDR1 is SGHAT and CDR2 FQNNGV. The V gene lost 3 bases and the J gene lost 6 bases, with 16 bases spanning the gap. The CDR3 has 15 residues. This CDR3 reads CASSFSGDIGDTQYF. For the CDR3, the DNA is TGTGCCAGCAGCTTTTCAGGGGACATAGGGGATACGCAGTATTTT.

This clone has just one count. The chain combines TRBV10-1 with TRBJ1-5; D possibly corresponds to TRBD1 (6 bases). Germline V gene data show CDR1 as WNHNN and CDR2 as SYGVQD (reference sequence). Trimming took 2 bases from V and 2 from J, leaving 19 bases between them. This CDR3 is 18 amino acids long. Here the CDR3 DNA reads TGCGCCAGCAGTGAGGATGGACAGCCAGTGGGCGGCAATCAGCCCCAGCATTTT. This sequence encodes CASSEDGQPVGGNQPQHF.

The chain uses TRBV2 and TRBJ2-7, with 13 bases that match TRBD2. After removal of 7 bases from V and 4 bases from J, the junction contained 10 bases not matched to a gene. Germline-derived CDR1 and CDR2 are SNHLY and FYNNEI. The CDR3 has 16 residues. Written as DNA, the CDR3 is TGTGCCAGCACCGACCTAGGGACTAGCGGGATTTACGAGCAGTACTTC. This encodes CASTDLGTSGIYEQYF.

The chain employs TRBV5-6 and TRBJ2-1; possibly TRBD2 for D (5 bases). CDR3 length equals 13 residues. Germline loops: CDR1 SGHDT, CDR2 YYEEEE. Trimming removed 2 bases at V and 10 bases at J, with 13 bases between. CDR3 sequence reads: CASSFQERGEQFF. In nucleotides, the CDR3 is TGTGCCAGCAGCTTTCAAGAACGGGGAGAGCAGTTCTTC.

The CDR3 sequence is CASSESDLSGSSYEQYF. Written as DNA, the CDR3 is TGCGCCAGCAGTGAGTCCGATTTGAGCGGGAGCTCCTACGAGCAGTACTTC. The chain is built from TRBV10-2 and TRBJ2-7; the match to TRBD2 covers 8 bases. CDR3 length equals 17 residues. The ends lost 0 bases at V and 0 bases at J; junction bases unmatched: 7. Germline V lookup: CDR1 WSHSY, CDR2 SAAADI.

The V gene is TRBV9, the J gene TRBJ1-6, with D uncertain. Per germline, CDR1 SGDLS and CDR2 YYNGEE. This CDR3 is 13 amino acids long. V lost 4 bases, J lost 10 bases, and 12 bases lay in between. CDR3 region: CASSPLSNSPLHF. The CDR3 coding sequence is TGTGCCAGCAGCCCGTTATCTAACTCACCCCTCCACTTT.

The chain combines TRBV27 with TRBJ1-1; 7 positions agree with TRBD1. The CDR3 loop spans 15 amino acids. Germline CDR1 reads MNHEY; CDR2 reads SMNVEV (reference sequence). The ends lost 5 bases at V and 3 bases at J; junction bases unmatched: 9. The CDR3 is CASSTSRQGYTEAFF. As DNA, the CDR3 is TGTGCCAGCAGTACCTCTCGACAGGGTTACACTGAAGCTTTCTTT.

Here the CDR3 DNA reads TGTGCCAGCAGTGGGGGGACAGGCTACGAGCAGTACTTC. It codes for CASSGGTGYEQYF. This sequence joins TRBV27 and TRBJ2-7, with 8 nucleotides matching TRBD1. The V segment lost 5 bases and the J segment 3 bases; nucleotides outside the gene matches: 3. CDR3 size: 13 residues. Per germline, CDR1 MNHEY and CDR2 SMNVEV (reference sequence).

The chain joins TRBV30 to TRBJ1-2, with 8 bases that match TRBD1. The CDR3 runs 15 residues. Germline V CDR1 and CDR2: GTSNPN, SVGIG (reference sequence). V shed 5 bases and J 8 bases; nucleotides not matched to a gene: 16. For the CDR3, the DNA is TGTGCCTGGGAAAATTCAGGGGGCATCGGATGGGGCTACACCTTC. This translates into CAWENSGGIGWGYTF.

This clone was picked up a small number of times. The J gene is TRBJ2-5, the V gene TRBV7-2, with D perhaps TRBD1 (5 bases). This CDR3 has 14 residues. Trimming stripped 5 bases from V and 3 bases from J, with 13 bases between. The germline V gene encodes CDR1 SGHTA and CDR2 FQGNSA. The CDR3 nucleotides are TGTGCCAGCAGCAGAAGGGGCCGTGAAGAGACCCAGTACTTC. Translated, it gives CASSRRGREETQYF. Full variable domain (missing parts from reference TRBV7-2 and TRBJ2-5): GAGVSQSPSNKVTEKGKDVELRCDPISGHTALYWYRQSLGQGLEFLIYFQGNSAPDKSGLPSDRFSAERTGGSVSTLTIQRTQQEDSAVYLCASSRRGREETQYFGPGTRLLVL.

The chain links TRBV6-5 to TRBJ1-2; 7 bases are shared with TRBD1. Germline CDR1 is MNHEY and CDR2 is SVGAGI. V was clipped by 6 bases and J by 4 bases; unmatched bases: 8. This CDR3 region has 14 residues. This CDR3 reads CASSPGQPGYGYTF. In nucleotides, the CDR3 is TGTGCCAGCAGCCCGGGACAGCCTGGCTATGGCTACACCTTC.

The J gene is TRBJ2-7, the V gene TRBV6-5; no clear D gene. In germline, CDR1 is MNHEY, CDR2 SVGAGI. The V end was cut by 0 bases, the J end by 2 bases, with 5 bases between. This CDR3 is built from 13 residues. This CDR3 reads CASSYSRAYEQYF. The DNA of the CDR3 is TGTGCCAGCAGTTACTCGAGAGCCTACGAGCAGTACTTC.

The J gene is TRBJ1-2, the V gene TRBV7-2; D possibly corresponds to TRBD1 (6 bases). This CDR3 has 15 amino acids. The germline gives CDR1 SGHTA, CDR2 FQGNSA. V was shortened by 1 base and J by 0 bases, with 9 bases between the two germline ends. CDR3 bases: TGTGCCAGCAGCTTAGGGCAGGGGACTAACTATGGCTACACCTTC. Translating it yields CASSLGQGTNYGYTF.

The V call is TRBV19, the J call TRBJ2-3; D is uncertain. The CDR3 consists of 14 residues. Per germline, CDR1 LNHDA and CDR2 SQIVND (reference sequence). Deletions cut 6 bases from V and 0 bases from J, with 10 bases between. CDR3 in amino acids: CASRPTASTDTQYF. CDR3 bases: TGTGCCAGTAGGCCGACTGCTAGCACAGATACGCAGTATTTT.

J is TRBJ2-3 and V is TRBV20-1; TRBD2 aligns across 12 bases. The CDR3 has 17 amino acids. Trimming cost V 3 bases and J 0 bases; bases outside gene matches: 7. Per germline, CDR1 DFQATT and CDR2 SNEGSKA (reference sequence). The CDR3 region is CSASRLAGGPSTDTQYF. DNA of the CDR3: TGCAGTGCTAGTCGCCTAGCGGGAGGGCCCAGCACAGATACGCAGTATTTT.

This clone showed up just once. The rearrangement uses TRBV6-5 and TRBJ1-5; D is undetermined. V lost 8 bases, J lost 3 bases, and 11 bases lay in between. The germline CDR1 and CDR2 sequences are MNHEY and SVGAGI. The CDR3 covers 13 residues. CDR3 amino acids: CASGRLHNQPQHF. CDR3 DNA sequence: TGTGCCAGCGGCCGACTCCACAATCAGCCCCAGCATTTT.

The chain combines TRBV5-6 with TRBJ2-2, with TRBD1 matching 10 bases. CDR1 is SGHDT and CDR2 is YYEEEE in the germline V gene. This CDR3 is built from 15 residues. Trimming at V came to 5 bases and at J to 3 bases, leaving 4 bases not matched to a gene. The CDR3 spells CASSYGTGDTGELFF. Here the CDR3 DNA reads TGTGCCAGCAGTTATGGGACAGGGGACACCGGGGAGCTGTTTTTT.

This chain uses TRBV2 with TRBJ2-1, with D maybe TRBD2 (6 bases). Between the trimmed V and J ends, which lost 11 bases and 5 bases, there was a span of 7 bases. Germline V gene lookup returns CDR1 SNHLY and CDR2 FYNNEI. CDR3 length equals 10 residues. This chain's CDR3 is CAGGNNEQFF. CDR3 DNA sequence: TGTGCCGGCGGGAACAATGAGCAGTTCTTC.

This clone has just a few counts. This chain connects TRBV28 to TRBJ2-1; 13 nucleotides align to TRBD2. Germline V gene lookup returns CDR1 MDHEN and CDR2 SYDVKM. The CDR3 length is 15 residues. V dropped 6 bases and J dropped 4; count of bases not matched to a gene: 3. CDR3 nucleotide sequence: TGTGCCAGCAGACTGGGACTAGCGGGGTACAATGAGCAGTTCTTC. Translated: CASRLGLAGYNEQFF.

The chain combines TRBV7-2 with TRBJ2-1; 13 nucleotides align to TRBD2. CDR1 is SGHTA and CDR2 is FQGNSA in the germline V gene. The CDR3 runs 15 residues. Losses at the gene ends were 7 bases for V and 13 bases for J; bases not matched to a gene: 13. The CDR3 DNA is TGTGCCAGCACCGAACTAGCGGGAGGGCCCTGGGGTCAGTTCTTC. Translated: CASTELAGGPWGQFF.

This sequence joins TRBV5-1 and TRBJ2-3; 7 positions agree with TRBD2. CDR1 and CDR2 (germline): SGHRS, YFSETQ. The CDR3 is 15 residues long. V was pared by 4 bases and J by 4 bases, with 9 bases of the junction left unmatched. CDR3 bases: TGCGCCAGCAGCCCTGGTGGCGGGAGATCAGATACGCAGTATTTT. Its translation is CASSPGGGRSDTQYF.

The chain is built from TRBV2 and TRBJ2-2, with 8 bases lining up with TRBD2. Germline assignment: CDR1 SNHLY and CDR2 FYNNEI. V shed 8 bases, J shed 4 bases, and the junction held 12 bases outside the gene matches. The CDR3 length is 16 residues. CDR3 sequence: CASVQDAAGGTGELFF. The DNA of the CDR3 is TGTGCCAGCGTCCAGGACGCCGCGGGGGGCACCGGGGAGCTGTTTTTT. Using reference TRBV2 and TRBJ2-2 for the parts outside the CDR3, the full variable domain is EPEVTQTPSHQVTQMGQEVILRCVPISNHLYFYWYRQILGQKVEFLVSFYNNEISEKSEIFDDQFSVERPDGSNFTLKIRSTKLEDSAMYFCASVQDAAGGTGELFFGEGSRLTVL.